This entry concerns a single T cell receptor (beta chain). Its target is unknown. Sequencing ends 3 residues short of the CDR3 end; the germline J gene provides the rest. These data come from a study of T cells in women clearing cervical HPV infection. Background on the study: Case blood was drawn a median about 160 days after lesion detection.

immunoSEQ multiplex PCR used an average of 1200 ng genomic DNA. The assay was immunoSEQ multiplex PCR, and TCRdb's table has in-frame clones only and misses some. The table gives approximately 31,000 clones; the top ten clones make up approximately 4.5% of it. Study findings and constraints: Richness plus V gene abundances separated cases from controls with AUC roughly 0.88. CIN3+ cases had significantly higher TCR richness than controls; evenness did not differ.

CDR1 is SNHLY, CDR2 FYNNEI, per germline. Trimming left V 7 bases short and J 1 base short, with 12 bases between. The CDR3 runs to 14 residues. This sequence originates from a woman aged 18 to 75 with a cervical HPV16 infection that either progressed to CIN3+ or cleared (not recorded which). The chain has TRBV2 and TRBJ2-3; the D gene is possibly TRBD1 (6 bases). The sequenced sample consisted of blood buffy coat. The CDR3 bases that were read are TGTGCCAGCAATACAGGGTTCGGCACAGATACG. Protein sequence: CASNTGFGTDT. The complete CDR3 protein is CASNTGFGTDTQYF.